What follows describes a single T cell receptor beta chain. Its specificity is unknown. These data come from a study of T cells in tuberculosis. Study-wide context: IGRA-negative adolescents, IGRA-positive adolescents with latent tuberculosis and adults with active tuberculosis formed this South African cohort.

The protocol was immunoSEQ multiplex PCR, while the TCRdb copy is restricted to in-frame clones and leaves out a portion. Altogether some 30,000 clones are present, roughly 92% being singletons, with the ten largest covering around 7.7%. Study-wide results and caveats: Active tuberculosis patients had shorter CDR3-alpha; the beta difference was nonsignificant. GMM-specific TCRs were nearer to active tuberculosis alpha repertoires, suggesting expansion.

CDR1 is LGHNA, CDR2 YNFKEQ, per germline. Between the trimmed V and J ends, which lost 3 bases and 3 bases, there was a span of 9 bases. The length of the CDR3 is 14 residues. Tuberculin skin test and IGRA determined adolescents' latent tuberculosis status at entry. Sequenced material: PBMCs. The TCR originated in a donor aged 5 to 30 with latent tuberculosis or without tuberculosis infection. Some clones in this sample may be carry-over from other donors' samples. V is TRBV4-2 and J is TRBJ1-5; weak D call: TRBD1 (5 bases). CDR3 in DNA: TGTGCCAGCAGCCAGGGGGACTTCAATCAGCCCCAGCATTTT. It translates to CASSQGDFNQPQHF.